This T cell receptor (beta chain) originates from a study of regulatory T cells in long-lasting Graves disease. Time point: newly diagnosed GD, antithyroid drugs for less than 3 months. PBMCs provided the RNA from which the TCR library was made. The study, taken as a whole, reports: Segments TRBV28, TRBJ1-2 and TRBJ2-5 showed preferential usage in persistent disease.

CDR3-region Arm-PCR and iRepertoire HTBI primers produced the TCR beta libraries. Via MiXCR, TCRdb re-called the multiplex PCR reads, giving one row per CDR3 protein. The sample records 500,000 or so distinct CDR3 sequences, roughly 16% being singletons. This clonotype occurred a few times. The antigen is undetermined. The germline V gene encodes CDR1 WSHSY and CDR2 SAAADI. The V end was cut by 3 bases, the J end by 4 bases, with 15 bases between. The CDR3 consists of 15 residues. These sequences were also reported in another study, on T cells in Graves' hyperthyroidism and ophthalmopathy. From that report: Patients having uncontrolled infection, another autoimmune disease, pregnancy or lactation were not included. The primer set for the first-round RT-PCR of the TCR CDR3 was HTBI. Prediction of ophthalmopathy progression came a median 6.5 months pre-onset.

Source: peripheral blood mononuclear cells (PBMCs), taken at new diagnosis, from a patient treated with antithyroid drugs. The receptor was derived from a man aged 40-49 years with Graves disease. The chain recombines TRBV10-2 with TRBJ1-1, with D hard to call. CDR3 in amino acids: CASSDGEGRSTEAFF. The CDR3 DNA sequence: TGCGCCAGCAGTGACGGGGAGGGAAGAAGCACTGAAGCTTTCTTT.